Listed below are T cell receptor beta chains from one sample, sequenced in a study of cytomegalovirus exposure and HLA in healthy donors. Repertoires were generated with immunoSEQ multiplex PCR, while TCRdb's copy carries only in-frame clones and drops some. The top ten hold approximately 2.5% of the sample, which has about 170,000 clones, roughly 85% seen once. The source material was PBMCs. The origin of the receptors is a man aged 25-45 years in good health and CMV-seropositive. Each CDR3 is given with its conserved first and last residue. D genes are given only for firm matches. Expanded clones are given a class, and other clones once, few, many or no size at all.

d_gene: TRBD1; v_gene: TRBV11-3; j_gene: TRBJ2-1; abundance: .; CDR3aa: CASSRGQGMGNEQFF; CDR3nt: TGTGCCAGCAGCCGAGGACAGGGTATGGGCAATGAGCAGTTCTTC
d_gene: .; v_gene: TRBV11-2; j_gene: TRBJ1-1; abundance: few; CDR3aa: CASSRGQGLEAFF; CDR3nt: TGTGCCAGCAGCCGGGGTCAAGGGCTTGAAGCTTTCTTT
d_gene: TRBD2; v_gene: TRBV28; j_gene: TRBJ2-3; abundance: .; CDR3aa: CASRPAGGGADTQYF; CDR3nt: TGTGCCAGCCGTCCGGCGGGGGGGGGCGCAGATACGCAGTATTTT
d_gene: .; v_gene: TRBV29-1; j_gene: TRBJ2-7; abundance: .; CDR3aa: CSVSPRSRGNSYEQYF; CDR3nt: TGCAGCGTTTCCCCCCGGTCACGGGGAAACTCCTACGAGCAGTACTTC
d_gene: TRBD1; v_gene: TRBV2; j_gene: TRBJ2-5; abundance: .; CDR3aa: CASARGRKETQYF; CDR3nt: TGTGCCAGCGCAAGGGGGCGTAAAGAGACCCAGTACTTC
d_gene: .; v_gene: TRBV7-2; j_gene: TRBJ2-7; abundance: .; CDR3aa: CASSFGGASSYEQYF; CDR3nt: TGTGCCAGCAGCTTTGGGGGCGCGAGCTCCTACGAGCAGTACTTC
d_gene: .; v_gene: TRBV4-3; j_gene: TRBJ1-1; abundance: .; CDR3aa: CASSPLGVREAFF; CDR3nt: TGCGCCAGCAGCCCCCTAGGAGTCAGAGAAGCTTTCTTT
d_gene: .; v_gene: TRBV7-7; j_gene: TRBJ2-1; abundance: .; CDR3aa: CASSSQSYNEQFF; CDR3nt: TGTGCTAGCAGCTCCCAATCCTACAATGAGCAGTTCTTC
d_gene: TRBD1; v_gene: TRBV7-2; j_gene: TRBJ1-5; abundance: .; CDR3aa: CASSYLGTGDQPQHF; CDR3nt: TGTGCCAGCAGCTACCTGGGCACAGGGGATCAGCCCCAGCATTTT
d_gene: .; v_gene: TRBV5-4; j_gene: TRBJ1-1; abundance: .; CDR3aa: CASGRDSEAFF; CDR3nt: TGTGCCAGCGGCCGGGACTCTGAAGCTTTCTTT
d_gene: .; v_gene: TRBV19; j_gene: TRBJ2-2; abundance: .; CDR3aa: CASSITAEGGELFF; CDR3nt: TGTGCCAGTAGTATCACAGCGGAGGGCGGGGAGCTGTTTTTT
d_gene: TRBD1; v_gene: TRBV19; j_gene: TRBJ1-5; abundance: .; CDR3aa: CASSTDRAQPQHF; CDR3nt: TGTGCCAGTAGTACAGACAGGGCCCAGCCCCAGCATTTT
d_gene: TRBD1; v_gene: TRBV5-4; j_gene: TRBJ2-7; abundance: .; CDR3aa: CASSLGQGAWEQYF; CDR3nt: TGTGCCAGCAGCTTGGGGCAGGGGGCATGGGAGCAGTACTTC
d_gene: TRBD1; v_gene: TRBV5-8; j_gene: TRBJ1-5; abundance: few; CDR3aa: CASSLFTGTGGSQPQHF; CDR3nt: TGTGCCAGCAGCTTGTTTACGGGGACAGGGGGAAGTCAGCCCCAGCATTTT
d_gene: TRBD1; v_gene: TRBV15; j_gene: TRBJ2-7; abundance: .; CDR3aa: CATSSRRTGAYEQYF; CDR3nt: TGTGCCACCAGCAGCCGCCGAACAGGGGCCTACGAGCAGTACTTC
d_gene: .; v_gene: TRBV7-3; j_gene: TRBJ1-1; abundance: .; CDR3aa: CASSEEGGVTEAFF; CDR3nt: TGTGCCAGCAGCGAAGAAGGAGGGGTCACTGAAGCTTTCTTT
d_gene: TRBD1; v_gene: TRBV7-2; j_gene: TRBJ2-7; abundance: .; CDR3aa: CASAREGTGGNEQYF; CDR3nt: TGTGCCAGCGCAAGGGAAGGGACAGGGGGCAACGAGCAGTACTTC
d_gene: .; v_gene: TRBV5-6; j_gene: TRBJ2-1; abundance: .; CDR3aa: CASSPLGRQGEVNEQFF; CDR3nt: TGTGCCAGCAGCCCATTAGGTCGGCAGGGGGAGGTCAATGAGCAGTTCTTC
d_gene: .; v_gene: TRBV21-1; j_gene: TRBJ1-5; abundance: once; CDR3aa: CASSKSPPGQGQPQHF; CDR3nt: TGTGCCAGCAGCAAATCTCCTCCGGGACAAGGTCAGCCCCAGCATTTT
d_gene: .; v_gene: TRBV6-5; j_gene: TRBJ2-7; abundance: .; CDR3aa: CASSSLDEQYF; CDR3nt: TGTGCCAGCAGCTCCCTCGACGAGCAGTACTTC
d_gene: .; v_gene: TRBV6-5; j_gene: TRBJ1-6; abundance: .; CDR3aa: CASRMGPQVHSPLHF; CDR3nt: TGTGCCAGCAGAATGGGGCCACAGGTTCATTCACCCCTCCACTTT
d_gene: .; v_gene: TRBV19; j_gene: TRBJ1-2; abundance: .; CDR3aa: CASSIGGNDYGYTF; CDR3nt: TGTGCCAGTAGTATTGGAGGGAACGACTATGGCTACACCTTC
d_gene: TRBD1; v_gene: TRBV13; j_gene: TRBJ2-1; abundance: .; CDR3aa: CASSSRDRGPYEQFF; CDR3nt: TGTGCCAGCAGCTCCCGGGACAGGGGGCCCTATGAGCAGTTCTTC
d_gene: .; v_gene: TRBV4-1; j_gene: TRBJ1-2; abundance: .; CDR3aa: CASSQDETGFYGYTF; CDR3nt: TGCGCCAGCAGCCAAGACGAAACAGGCTTCTATGGCTACACCTTC
d_gene: .; v_gene: TRBV7-3; j_gene: TRBJ2-5; abundance: .; CDR3aa: CASSFGPVGGTQYF; CDR3nt: TGTGCCAGCAGCTTTGGGCCAGTAGGGGGGACCCAGTACTTC
d_gene: TRBD2; v_gene: TRBV19; j_gene: TRBJ2-2; abundance: once; CDR3aa: CASSITASGLRELFF; CDR3nt: TGTGCCAGTAGTATAACGGCTAGCGGACTTCGGGAGCTGTTTTTT
d_gene: .; v_gene: TRBV14; j_gene: TRBJ2-2; abundance: .; CDR3aa: CASSSIAANTGELFF; CDR3nt: TGTGCCAGCAGCTCGATAGCGGCGAACACCGGGGAGCTGTTTTTT
d_gene: .; v_gene: TRBV12-5; j_gene: TRBJ2-7; abundance: .; CDR3aa: CASGLQGLGEQYF; CDR3nt: TGTGCTAGTGGTTTGCAGGGATTGGGTGAGCAGTACTTC
d_gene: .; v_gene: TRBV2; j_gene: TRBJ1-6; abundance: .; CDR3aa: CASRVGLINSPLHF; CDR3nt: TGTGCCAGCAGAGTAGGACTGATTAATTCACCCCTCCACTTT
d_gene: .; v_gene: TRBV6-5; j_gene: TRBJ2-7; abundance: few; CDR3aa: CASSYSTAPAYEQYF; CDR3nt: TGTGCCAGCAGTTACTCGACAGCACCCGCCTACGAGCAGTACTTC
d_gene: TRBD2; v_gene: TRBV2; j_gene: TRBJ2-5; abundance: .; CDR3aa: CASSGDGLVQETQYF; CDR3nt: TGTGCCAGCAGTGGGGACGGACTAGTCCAAGAGACCCAGTACTTC
d_gene: .; v_gene: TRBV11-2; j_gene: TRBJ2-5; abundance: .; CDR3aa: CASSLMIGGRIGETQYF; CDR3nt: TGTGCCAGCAGCTTAATGATTGGAGGGAGAATAGGAGAGACCCAGTACTTC
d_gene: .; v_gene: TRBV29-1; j_gene: TRBJ1-2; abundance: .; CDR3aa: CSVVGGSSGYTF; CDR3nt: TGCAGCGTTGTTGGGGGGTCCTCTGGCTACACCTTC
d_gene: .; v_gene: TRBV27; j_gene: TRBJ2-1; abundance: .; CDR3aa: CASSRSGSNEQFF; CDR3nt: TGTGCCAGCAGCCGGTCCGGGAGCAATGAGCAGTTCTTC
d_gene: TRBD2; v_gene: TRBV4-2; j_gene: TRBJ2-6; abundance: few; CDR3aa: CASSEREVSGANVLTF; CDR3nt: TGTGCCAGCAGCGAGCGGGAGGTCTCTGGGGCCAACGTCCTGACTTTC
d_gene: TRBD1; v_gene: TRBV19; j_gene: TRBJ1-1; abundance: .; CDR3aa: CASNTGAAEAFF; CDR3nt: TGTGCCAGTAATACAGGGGCGGCTGAAGCTTTCTTT
d_gene: .; v_gene: TRBV27; j_gene: TRBJ1-5; abundance: .; CDR3aa: CASRVGGSNQPQHF; CDR3nt: TGTGCCAGCAGGGTGGGGGGTAGCAATCAGCCCCAGCATTTT
d_gene: .; v_gene: TRBV19; j_gene: TRBJ1-3; abundance: .; CDR3aa: CASSILISGNTIYF; CDR3nt: TGTGCCAGTAGTATTTTAATCTCTGGAAACACCATATATTTT
d_gene: .; v_gene: TRBV15; j_gene: TRBJ2-1; abundance: .; CDR3aa: CATSRDRGTAGVRDEQFF; CDR3nt: TGTGCCACCAGCAGAGATCGGGGGACAGCGGGGGTCCGGGATGAGCAGTTCTTC
d_gene: .; v_gene: TRBV6-5; j_gene: TRBJ1-2; abundance: .; CDR3aa: CATRQTNYGYTF; CDR3nt: TGTGCCACCAGACAGACGAACTATGGCTACACCTTC
d_gene: TRBD1; v_gene: TRBV27; j_gene: TRBJ2-7; abundance: .; CDR3aa: CASSPWTGGSYEQYF; CDR3nt: TGTGCCAGCAGTCCGTGGACAGGGGGCTCCTACGAGCAGTACTTC
d_gene: TRBD1; v_gene: TRBV5-4; j_gene: TRBJ2-3; abundance: .; CDR3aa: CASSTPTGAADTQYF; CDR3nt: TGTGCCAGCAGCACCCCAACAGGGGCCGCAGATACGCAGTATTTT
d_gene: .; v_gene: TRBV7-9; j_gene: TRBJ1-2; abundance: .; CDR3aa: CASSQVGYGYTF; CDR3nt: TGTGCCAGCAGCCAGGTCGGTTATGGCTACACCTTC
d_gene: TRBD2; v_gene: TRBV13; j_gene: TRBJ2-3; abundance: .; CDR3aa: CASSLGLAGVSSTDTQYF; CDR3nt: TGTGCCAGCAGCCTGGGACTAGCGGGAGTCAGTAGCACAGATACGCAGTATTTT
d_gene: .; v_gene: TRBV25-1; j_gene: TRBJ1-1; abundance: .; CDR3aa: CASSEYSGGGVNTEAFF; CDR3nt: TGTGCCAGCAGTGAATATTCGGGCGGAGGGGTGAACACTGAAGCTTTCTTT
d_gene: .; v_gene: TRBV7-3; j_gene: TRBJ1-5; abundance: .; CDR3aa: CASSPGRGEPQHF; CDR3nt: TGTGCCAGCAGCCCGGGGCGGGGGGAGCCCCAGCATTTT
d_gene: .; v_gene: TRBV28; j_gene: TRBJ2-1; abundance: .; CDR3aa: CASSLGSAGLPNYNEQFF; CDR3nt: TGTGCCAGCAGTTTGGGTTCAGCGGGTCTCCCCAACTACAATGAGCAGTTCTTC
d_gene: .; v_gene: TRBV6-1; j_gene: TRBJ1-1; abundance: few; CDR3aa: CASRSRGSAEAFF; CDR3nt: TGTGCCAGCCGCAGCCGGGGGTCCGCTGAAGCTTTCTTT
d_gene: .; v_gene: TRBV13; j_gene: TRBJ2-2; abundance: .; CDR3aa: CASSLAAGELFF; CDR3nt: TGTGCCAGCAGCTTAGCTGCCGGGGAGCTGTTTTTT
d_gene: .; v_gene: TRBV7-9; j_gene: TRBJ1-1; abundance: few; CDR3aa: CASSLGGSTEAFF; CDR3nt: TGTGCCAGCAGCTTGGGCGGGAGCACTGAAGCTTTCTTT
d_gene: TRBD2; v_gene: TRBV27; j_gene: TRBJ2-1; abundance: .; CDR3aa: CASSAVGTSDEQFF; CDR3nt: TGTGCCAGCAGTGCAGTCGGGACTAGCGATGAGCAGTTCTTC
d_gene: .; v_gene: TRBV6-6; j_gene: TRBJ2-6; abundance: few; CDR3aa: CASSPGGGANVLTF; CDR3nt: TGTGCCAGCAGCCCAGGAGGGGGGGCCAACGTCCTGACTTTC
d_gene: TRBD1; v_gene: TRBV28; j_gene: TRBJ1-2; abundance: .; CDR3aa: CASSPTGIYGYTF; CDR3nt: TGTGCCAGCAGCCCGACAGGGATCTATGGCTACACCTTC
d_gene: TRBD1; v_gene: TRBV15; j_gene: TRBJ1-5; abundance: .; CDR3aa: CATSNTRGRIGNQPQHF; CDR3nt: TGTGCCACCAGCAACACCAGGGGGCGAATTGGGAATCAGCCCCAGCATTTT
d_gene: .; v_gene: TRBV18; j_gene: TRBJ1-1; abundance: .; CDR3aa: CASSPSGQDTEAFF; CDR3nt: TGTGCCAGCTCCCCGAGCGGGCAGGACACTGAAGCTTTCTTT
d_gene: TRBD2; v_gene: TRBV6-5; j_gene: TRBJ2-3; abundance: .; CDR3aa: CATSSGRTDTQYF; CDR3nt: TGTGCCACCAGTAGCGGGCGCACAGATACGCAGTATTTT
d_gene: .; v_gene: TRBV7-2; j_gene: TRBJ2-5; abundance: .; CDR3aa: CASSPWFGGETQYF; CDR3nt: TGTGCCAGCAGCCCTTGGTTCGGCGGAGAGACCCAGTACTTC
d_gene: .; v_gene: TRBV19; j_gene: TRBJ1-6; abundance: .; CDR3aa: CASSFSNNPNSPLHF; CDR3nt: TGTGCCAGTAGTTTCTCGAACAACCCAAATTCACCCCTCCACTTT
d_gene: TRBD2; v_gene: TRBV6-5; j_gene: TRBJ2-3; abundance: .; CDR3aa: CASRLAGANTDTQYF; CDR3nt: TGTGCCAGCCGATTAGCGGGGGCGAACACAGATACGCAGTATTTT
d_gene: TRBD1; v_gene: TRBV9; j_gene: TRBJ1-4; abundance: .; CDR3aa: CASSVGQGVRNNEKLFF; CDR3nt: TGTGCCAGCAGCGTAGGACAGGGGGTCCGCAATAATGAAAAACTGTTTTTT